These 31 T cell receptor beta chains share one sample of origin, sequenced in a study of OX40 agonist ivuxolimab in advanced cancers. The repertoire was sequenced with immunoSEQ multiplex PCR; TCRdb's copy has only in-frame clones and lacks some. The table shows more than 45,000 clones, with 70% to 90% occurring only once. Source: CD4+ or CD8+ T cells sorted from blood, taken in a trial of the OX40 agonist ivuxolimab. The source is an adult with an advanced solid tumor such as melanoma, head and neck, liver or kidney cancer.

The rearrangement uses TRBV5-1 and TRBJ2-2; D call uncertain. CDR3 length: 14 amino acids. Germline V CDR1 and CDR2: SGHRS, YFSETQ. Deletions cut 0 bases from V and 4 bases from J, with 7 bases between. CDR3 sequence reads: CASSLGPGTGELFF. DNA for the CDR3: TGCGCCAGCAGCTTGGGACCAGGCACCGGGGAGCTGTTTTTT.

The chain has TRBV7-9 and TRBJ1-1; D remains ambiguous. Between the trimmed V and J ends, which lost 5 bases and 6 bases, there was a span of 10 bases. The V gene's germline CDR1 is SEHNR and CDR2 FQNEAQ (reference sequence). This CDR3 is built from 12 residues. CDR3 sequence (DNA): TGTGCCAGCAGCCTCTTGACACCTGAAGCTTTCTTT. This encodes CASSLLTPEAFF. Full variable domain (rest looked up from reference TRBV7-9 and TRBJ1-1): DTGVSQNPRHKITKRGQNVTFRCDPISEHNRLYWYRQTLGQGPEFLTYFQNEAQLEKSRLLSDRFSAERPKGSFSTLEIQRTEQGDSAMYLCASSLLTPEAFFGQGTRLTVV.

This chain uses TRBV21-1 with TRBJ2-5; the table calls TRBD2, which could not be checked here. TRBV21-1 is a pseudogene segment. The CDR3 runs to 14 residues. The CDR3 nucleotides are TGTGCCAGCAGCTGGGGGCGGGAGGGAGAGACCCAGTACTTC. Translating it yields CASSWGREGETQYF.

The chain employs TRBV7-2 and TRBJ1-1; D is unresolved. The CDR3 extends over 13 amino acids. Trimming left V 3 bases short and J 8 bases short, with 13 bases between. Germline-derived CDR1 and CDR2 are SGHTA and FQGNSA. Written as DNA, the CDR3 is TGTGCCAGCAGCTTTTTCTCAGGTGGAGAAGCTTTCTTT. Amino acid sequence: CASSFFSGGEAFF. Filled out from reference TRBV7-2 and TRBJ1-1, the complete variable domain reads GAGVSQSPSNKVTEKGKDVELRCDPISGHTALYWYRQSLGQGLEFLIYFQGNSAPDKSGLPSDRFSAERTGGSVSTLTIQRTQQEDSAVYLCASSFFSGGEAFFGQGTRLTVV.

The V and J genes are TRBV7-6 and TRBJ2-2; D remains unclear. V was cut by 5 bases and J by 2 bases, with 18 bases left in between. Germline V CDR1 and CDR2: SGHVS, FNYEAQ. This CDR3 is 17 amino acids long. This chain's CDR3 is CASSPTGGRVNTGELFF. CDR3 nucleotides: TGTGCCAGCAGCCCAACCGGTGGAAGGGTAAACACCGGGGAGCTGTTTTTT. The variable domain in full, completed from reference TRBV7-6 and TRBJ2-2, reads GAGVSQSPRYKVTKRGQDVALRCDPISGHVSLYWYRQALGQGPEFLTYFNYEAQQDKSGLPNDRFSAERPEGSISTLTIQRTEQRDSAMYRCASSPTGGRVNTGELFFGEGSRLTVL.

This clone was detected once. The chain couples TRBV11-1 to TRBJ1-1; 8 nucleotides agree with TRBD1. V shed 5 bases, J shed 4 bases, and the junction held 12 bases outside the gene matches. The CDR3 totals 16 residues. Germline V gives CDR1 SGHAT, CDR2 FQDESV (reference sequence). This CDR3 is CASSLGQVGDGTEAFF. The CDR3 DNA reads as TGTGCCAGCAGCCTGGGACAGGTGGGAGACGGCACTGAAGCTTTCTTT.

This chain connects TRBV7-6 to TRBJ2-1, with 7 bases that match TRBD2. The CDR3 is made up of 15 amino acids. Germline values: CDR1 SGHVS, CDR2 FNYEAQ. V lost 1 base, J lost 2 bases, and 2 bases stayed unmatched. This CDR3 reads CASSLGGRAYNEQFF. In DNA form, the CDR3 reads TGTGCCAGCAGCTTAGGGGGGAGGGCCTACAATGAGCAGTTCTTC.

The chain links TRBV9 to TRBJ1-3, with 7 bases fitting TRBD1. CDR3 length equals 15 residues. Germline-derived CDR1 and CDR2 are SGDLS and YYNGEE. V lost 3 bases and J lost 2; bases outside the gene matches: 5. CDR3 in DNA: TGTGCCAGCAGCGCCGAAGGGACAGCTGGAAACACCATATATTTT. Protein sequence: CASSAEGTAGNTIYF.

CDR3 sequence: CASSYSGGKVTEAFF. Here the CDR3 DNA reads TGTGCCAGCAGTTACTCGGGAGGGAAGGTCACTGAAGCTTTCTTT. V is TRBV6-6 and J is TRBJ1-1; no clear D gene. This CDR3 has 15 residues. Looked up from germline, CDR1 is MNHNY and CDR2 is SVGAGI (reference sequence). Trimming cost V 0 bases and J 4 bases, with 12 bases left between them.

V usage is TRBV9 and J usage is TRBJ2-2; 9 nucleotides agree with TRBD1. V trimming: 0 bases; J trimming: 9 bases; junction bases outside the gene matches: 3. Per germline, CDR1 SGDLS and CDR2 YYNGEE. The CDR3 is 14 residues long. CDR3 region: CASSVDDRGWELFF. For the CDR3, the DNA is TGTGCCAGCAGCGTAGACGACAGGGGGTGGGAGCTGTTTTTT.

CDR3: CASSAGPLQETQYF. The CDR3 DNA sequence: TGTGCCTCGTCGGCGGGGCCTCTCCAAGAGACCCAGTACTTC. The rearrangement uses TRBV28 and TRBJ2-5; D is possibly TRBD2 (6 bases). Germline CDR1 MDHEN, CDR2 SYDVKM. The CDR3 spans 14 residues. V gave up 11 bases and J gave up 1 base, with 17 bases separating them.

This chain connects TRBV6-6 to TRBJ1-5; the D gene is possibly TRBD1 (5 bases). Germline CDR1 MNHNY, CDR2 SVGAGI (reference sequence). Trimming pared 6 bases from V and 4 bases from J, leaving 7 bases between. The CDR3 length is 12 residues. CDR3 nucleotides: TGTGCCAGCAGGGGGGGGAATCAGCCCCAGCATTTT. This gives the protein CASRGGNQPQHF.

This clone is a singleton in its sample. The chain uses TRBV29-1 and TRBJ2-1; either TRBD1 or TRBD2 may supply D (5 bases each). Germline V lookup: CDR1 SQVTM, CDR2 ANQGSEA. The V and J ends lost 6 bases and 5 bases respectively, with 14 bases between them. The CDR3 covers 13 residues. DNA for the CDR3: TGCAGCGTAGGGACCGCAGACCACAATGAGCAGTTCTTC. Encoded protein: CSVGTADHNEQFF.

About this clone: One end of the junction varies from germline; a read error may be responsible. The rearrangement uses TRBV7-7 and TRBJ2-3; no clear D gene. CDR1 and CDR2 from the germline V gene are SSHAT and FNYEAQ (reference sequence). This CDR3 has 13 residues. The CDR3 loop is CASSLAVRDTQYF. The DNA of the CDR3 is TGTGCTAGCAGCTTAGCTGTCAGGGATACGCAGTATTTT.

The chain links TRBV29-1 to TRBJ2-6, with D uncertain. The CDR3 runs to 14 residues. Germline V gives CDR1 SQVTM, CDR2 ANQGSEA. Between the trimmed V and J ends, which lost 5 bases and 2 bases, there was a span of 10 bases. CDR3 sequence: CSVPAGTGANVLTF. CDR3 DNA: TGCAGCGTTCCCGCCGGAACTGGGGCCAACGTCCTGACTTTC.

The chain has TRBV9 and TRBJ2-1, with TRBD2 identical over 14 bases. This CDR3 spans 17 amino acids. Looked up from germline, CDR1 is SGDLS and CDR2 is YYNGEE. Unmatched junction bases numbered 10, after V lost 4 bases and J lost 7 bases. The CDR3 nucleotides are TGTGCCAGCAGCCCCCCGACTGGACTAGCGGGAGGAAATGAGCAGTTCTTC. It translates to CASSPPTGLAGGNEQFF.

The rearrangement uses TRBV28 and TRBJ1-5; D is unresolved. CDR1 and CDR2 from the germline V gene are MDHEN and SYDVKM. The CDR3 loop spans 12 amino acids. Between the trimmed V and J ends, which lost 2 bases and 7 bases, there was a span of 6 bases. CDR3 in amino acids: CASSLSDQPQHF. Here the CDR3 DNA reads TGTGCCAGCAGTTTAAGTGACCAGCCCCAGCATTTT.

The chain joins TRBV10-3 to TRBJ2-7; maybe TRBD1 (6 bases). V was pared by 6 bases and J by 6 bases, with 15 bases between. This CDR3 spans 13 amino acids. From germline, CDR1 is ENHRY and CDR2 SYGVKD. CDR3 residues: CAIREDRSSEQYF. The CDR3 DNA reads as TGTGCCATCAGAGAGGACAGAAGTTCCGAGCAGTACTTC.

The rearrangement links TRBV19 to TRBJ1-1; a weak D match, TRBD1 (5 bases). The CDR3 is made up of 17 amino acids. CDR1 LNHDA and CDR2 SQIVND come from the germline V gene (reference sequence). Trimming stripped 2 bases from V and 0 bases from J, with 16 bases between. This chain's CDR3 is CASSITPQGRMNTEAFF. The CDR3 DNA sequence: TGTGCCAGTAGTATAACGCCCCAGGGCCGAATGAACACTGAAGCTTTCTTT. Variable domain in full (rest from reference TRBV19 and TRBJ1-1): DGGITQSPKYLFRKEGQNVTLSCEQNLNHDAMYWYRQDPGQGLRLIYYSQIVNDFQKGDIAEGYSVSREKKESFPLTVTSAQKNPTAFYLCASSITPQGRMNTEAFFGQGTRLTVV.

This chain links TRBV27 with TRBJ2-2; the D call may be TRBD1 or TRBD2 (5 bases each). V was shortened by 4 bases and J by 7 bases, with 10 bases between the two germline ends. The CDR3 contains 13 residues. Per germline, CDR1 MNHEY and CDR2 SMNVEV (reference sequence). The CDR3 DNA is TGTGCCAGCAGTTCACGGGGCTTCGGGGAGCTGTTTTTT. Protein sequence: CASSSRGFGELFF.

The rearrangement links TRBV7-9 to TRBJ1-1; 7 bases agree with TRBD1. The J segment lost 0 bases and the V segment lost 4 bases, leaving 2 bases of the junction unmatched. Germline CDR1 reads SEHNR; CDR2 reads FQNEAQ (reference sequence). The length of the CDR3 is 14 residues. The CDR3 coding sequence is TGTGCCAGCAGCTCAGACAGGGTGAACACTGAAGCTTTCTTT. Its translation: CASSSDRVNTEAFF. Variable domain in full (rest from reference TRBV7-9 and TRBJ1-1): DTGVSQNPRHKITKRGQNVTFRCDPISEHNRLYWYRQTLGQGPEFLTYFQNEAQLEKSRLLSDRFSAERPKGSFSTLEIQRTEQGDSAMYLCASSSDRVNTEAFFGQGTRLTVV.

V usage is TRBV6-1 and J usage is TRBJ1-1, with D uncertain. The germline V and J ends were trimmed by 5 bases and 4 bases, with 11 bases remaining between them. Germline V gene lookup returns CDR1 MNHNS and CDR2 SASEGT. This CDR3 is 13 amino acids long. The CDR3 spells CASSSGPATEAFF. The CDR3 DNA reads TGTGCCAGCAGTAGTGGCCCTGCCACTGAAGCTTTCTTT.

The genes are TRBV2 and TRBJ1-5, with D hard to call. This CDR3 is built from 11 residues. The germline CDR1 and CDR2 sequences are SNHLY and FYNNEI. V dropped 3 bases and J dropped 6 bases, with 3 bases sitting between them. CDR3 protein: CASSESQPQHF. CDR3 sequence (DNA): TGTGCCAGCAGTGAGAGTCAGCCCCAGCATTTT.

The count of this clone is one. This chain uses TRBV6-5 with TRBJ2-5; 13 nucleotides align to TRBD2. Germline CDR1 MNHEY, CDR2 SVGAGI. CDR3 size: 13 residues. V shed 2 bases and J 12 bases; nucleotides not matched to a gene: 3. The CDR3 protein is CASSYGLAGVKYF. The CDR3 nucleotides read TGTGCCAGCAGTTACGGACTAGCGGGAGTAAAGTACTTC.

This chain's CDR3 is CASSLITGTGVNEQFF. CDR3 coding DNA: TGCGCCAGCAGCTTAATAACCGGGACAGGGGTCAATGAGCAGTTCTTC. The gene calls are TRBV5-1 and TRBJ2-1; 10 bases fit TRBD1. The germline gives CDR1 SGHRS, CDR2 YFSETQ. The CDR3 extends over 16 amino acids. With V trimmed by 2 bases and J by 6 bases, 8 bases remained unmatched.

This clone is a singleton in its sample. The chain is built from TRBV28 and TRBJ2-4, with a tentative D call TRBD1 (6 bases). This CDR3 contains 13 residues. With 9 bases removed from V and 3 bases from J, the gap between germline ends came to 12 bases. Germline values: CDR1 MDHEN, CDR2 SYDVKM. CDR3 DNA: TGTGCCAGTTCACAGGGTAGCAAAAACATTCAGTACTTC. Translation gives CASSQGSKNIQYF.

The chain uses TRBV10-1 and TRBJ2-5; D unresolved. This CDR3 has 13 residues. V was trimmed by 2 bases and J by 2 bases, leaving 6 bases between them. Germline loops: CDR1 WNHNN, CDR2 SYGVQD (reference sequence). The CDR3 sequence: CASSEGQQETQYF. The DNA of the CDR3 is TGCGCCAGCAGTGAGGGCCAGCAAGAGACCCAGTACTTC.

CDR3 coding DNA: TGTGCCAGCAGCGAAGGTAGCGGGGGAACCTACGAGCAGTACTTC. Amino acids: CASSEGSGGTYEQYF. V is TRBV7-2 and J is TRBJ2-7; 9 bases map to TRBD2. This CDR3 spans 15 amino acids. The germline gives CDR1 SGHTA, CDR2 FQGNSA. The trim removed 5 bases at V and 2 bases at J, leaving 7 bases unmatched. The variable domain in full, completed from reference TRBV7-2 and TRBJ2-7, reads GAGVSQSPSNKVTEKGKDVELRCDPISGHTALYWYRQSLGQGLEFLIYFQGNSAPDKSGLPSDRFSAERTGGSVSTLTIQRTQQEDSAVYLCASSEGSGGTYEQYFGPGTRLTVT.

The genes are TRBV6-6 and TRBJ2-2, with D hard to call. The germline V and J ends were trimmed by 2 bases and 3 bases, with 7 bases remaining between them. CDR1 is MNHNY and CDR2 is SVGAGI in the germline V gene (reference sequence). The CDR3 length is 14 residues. CDR3 nucleotides: TGTGCCAGCAGTTACAGGGAATACACCGGGGAGCTGTTTTTT. Protein sequence: CASSYREYTGELFF.

This clone was detected once. The J gene is TRBJ1-1, the V gene TRBV4-1; no reliable D call. This CDR3 has 14 residues. Deletions cut 1 base from V and 5 bases from J, with 11 bases between. The V gene's germline CDR1 is MGHRA and CDR2 YSYEKL. CDR3 sequence reads: CASSQVFLGTEAFF. The CDR3 DNA follows: TGCGCCAGCAGCCAAGTTTTTCTGGGGACTGAAGCTTTCTTT.

The V call is TRBV11-2, the J call TRBJ2-7, with D perhaps TRBD1 (5 bases). The ends were cut back, 5 bases at V and 2 bases at J, with 16 bases in the middle. Germline assignment: CDR1 SGHAT and CDR2 FQNNGV. The CDR3 length is 15 residues. Here the CDR3 reads CASSKLETAAYEQYF. Here the CDR3 DNA reads TGTGCCAGCAGCAAACTGGAGACAGCAGCCTACGAGCAGTACTTC.